This T cell receptor beta chain emerged from a study of T cell clones after liver transplantation. Whole-study context: A pre-transplant mixed lymphocyte reaction with TCRbeta sequencing defined graft-donor-reactive clones followed in post-transplant blood.

TCRdb's copy holds only in-frame clones and misses some; the assay was immunoSEQ multiplex PCR. The table lists under 15,000 clones, over 65% of them singletons. Study findings and constraints: Graft donor-reactive T cells possibly entered the graft instead of undergoing deletion.

The V gene's germline CDR1 is LNHDA and CDR2 SQIVND (reference sequence). CDR3 length equals 11 residues. Between the trimmed V and J ends, which lost 5 bases and 4 bases, there was a span of 5 bases. Thawed unstimulated PBMCs were FACS-sorted by CD3, CD4 and CD8 into two populations. As for this clone: What it binds is not known.

The chain links TRBV19 to TRBJ1-2; D ambiguous. The sequenced sample was CD8+ T cells from blood, obtained at the 22-month timepoint. This clonotype originated in a human patient who received a liver transplant. Some T cells may have come from the graft donor. The CDR3 reads CASSDGYGYTF. The DNA for the CDR3 is TGTGCCAGTAGTGATGGCTATGGCTACACCTTC.